What follows is one T cell receptor (beta chain) and its context. Additional DNA sequences in this sample encode the identical CDR3. The V end was cut by 3 bases, the J end by 2 bases, with 7 bases between. Germline CDR1 reads KGHSH; CDR2 reads LQKENI. The CDR3 sequence is 13 residues long. The sample originates from a study of blood T cell repertoires in COVID-19. As processed by the authors: Nucleated cell number was recorded as an estimate derived from reference gene primer amplification. Sequencing was performed with immunoSEQ multiplex PCR; in TCRdb, only in-frame clones are kept and a portion is missing. Clone size and V and J calls were adopted from that table, with D and trimming inferred from the DNA. The sample lists approximately 480,000 clones, about 90% occurring once.

Input material: PBMCs or T cells enriched from blood (not recorded which). The chain is built from TRBV18 and TRBJ1-2; D perhaps matches TRBD1 (5 bases). The TCR sequence derives from a woman aged 18-30 years who had recovered from COVID-19. This CDR3 reads CASSPGGNYGYTF. Written as DNA, the CDR3 is TGTGCCAGCTCACCGGGGGGAAACTATGGCTACACCTTC.